This T cell receptor beta chain is from a study of T cells after yellow fever vaccination. Study results and limitations: Any FACS-sorted repertoire could hold abundant clonotypes that contaminate it from the bulk population.

This clonotype was counted many times. Its matching antigen is unknown. Template-switching 5'RACE yielded the TCR cDNA; a universal primer site and UMIs were added in the process. TCRdb passed the 5' RACE reads through MiXCR, listing each CDR3 protein once. The sample contains about 170,000 distinct CDR3 sequences, more than 9.5% of which appear only once. The sample in question was CD8+ T cells sorted from PBMCs, obtained 15 days after the yellow fever booster vaccination. The receptor was derived from a man aged 18 to 29 who received the YFV17D yellow fever vaccine.

CDR3: CASSPPGLLEQFF. In DNA, the CDR3 is TGTGCCAGCAGCCCCCCGGGGCTACTGGAGCAGTTCTTC. This chain uses TRBV7-9 with TRBJ2-1; tentatively, D is TRBD1 or TRBD2 (5 bases each). The CDR3 has 13 residues. With 5 bases removed from V and 10 bases from J, the gap between germline ends came to 15 bases. Germline V lookup: CDR1 SEHNR, CDR2 FQNEAQ (reference sequence).